A single sample gave rise to the 14 T cell receptor beta chains below, sequenced in a study of T-cell reconstitution after alpha-beta-depleted transplantation in children. A TCRbeta library incorporating unique molecular identifiers was prepared. TCRdb called the PCR reads again in MiXCR, with one record for every CDR3 protein. The table includes hundreds of thousands of distinct CDR3 sequences, about 12% detected once. The starting material was PBMCs from the stem cell graft donor, obtained from the stem cell graft. The source of these receptors is a human donor who donated a stem cell graft to a child with acute lymphoblastic leukemia.

This clonotype was counted at least ten times. The rearrangement joins TRBV29-1 to TRBJ2-5; D remains ambiguous. The CDR3 is 11 amino acids. With 6 bases removed from V and 3 bases from J, the gap between germline ends came to 8 bases. Germline CDR1 reads SQVTM; CDR2 reads ANQGSEA. The CDR3 is CSVDYKETQYF. The CDR3 DNA sequence: TGCAGCGTCGATTACAAAGAGACCCAGTACTTC.

This clonotype was counted at least ten times. The CDR3 here is CASSPSGRLWETQYF. In DNA, the CDR3 is TGTGCCAGCAGTCCAAGCGGGAGGCTGTGGGAGACCCAGTACTTC. The rearrangement joins TRBV28 to TRBJ2-5, with 9 bases that match TRBD2. Germline loops: CDR1 MDHEN, CDR2 SYDVKM. The CDR3 length is 15 residues. V was pared by 5 bases and J by 5 bases, with 9 bases of the junction left unmatched.

This clonotype was counted a few times. The chain is built from TRBV24-1 and TRBJ2-2, with 7 bases lining up with TRBD2. Germline V gene sequence: CDR1 KGHDR, CDR2 SFDVKD. Losses at the gene ends were 1 base for V and 1 base for J; bases not matched to a gene: 2. CDR3 length equals 16 residues. The CDR3 sequence is CATSDLGLGNTGELFF. DNA for the CDR3: TGTGCCACCAGTGATTTAGGACTAGGGAACACCGGGGAGCTGTTTTTT.

This clonotype appeared many times. The V call is TRBV7-9, the J call TRBJ2-5, with a weak D call TRBD2 (5 bases). V lost 6 bases and J 2 bases, leaving 10 bases between the germline ends. The CDR3 is 13 amino acids. Germline values: CDR1 SEHNR, CDR2 FQNEAQ (reference sequence). The DNA of the CDR3 is TGTGCCAGCAGGCAAGGGAGTCAAGAGACCCAGTACTTC. It yields the protein CASRQGSQETQYF.

This sequence joins TRBV30 and TRBJ2-6, with unresolved D. From germline, CDR1 is GTSNPN and CDR2 SVGIG (reference sequence). Trimming left V 3 bases short and J 0 bases short, with 3 bases between. This CDR3 spans 13 amino acids. CDR3 sequence (DNA): TGTGCCTGGAGAAACTCTGGGGCCAACGTCCTGACTTTC. Its protein product is CAWRNSGANVLTF.

This clonotype was observed at least ten times. The rearrangement joins TRBV27 to TRBJ2-7; the match to TRBD2 covers 9 bases. The CDR3 contains 14 residues. The germline CDR1 and CDR2 sequences are MNHEY and SMNVEV (reference sequence). The J segment lost 2 bases and the V segment lost 2 bases, leaving 1 base of the junction unmatched. The CDR3 reads CASSLASGTYEQYF. DNA of the CDR3: TGTGCCAGCAGTTTAGCTAGCGGGACCTACGAGCAGTACTTC.

Concerning this clonotype itself: The junction departs from the called germline gene at one end, perhaps through a read error. The chain uses TRBV10-3 and TRBJ2-1; TRBD1 is a possible D gene (5 bases). Germline CDR1 ENHRY, CDR2 SYGVKD. The CDR3 length is 13 residues. The CDR3 nucleotides are TGTGTCATCAGGGTTCCAGAGAACAATGAGCAGTTCTTC. Translated, it gives CVIRVPENNEQFF.

This clonotype was recorded many times. The V gene is TRBV4-2, the J gene TRBJ2-7; tentatively, D is TRBD2 (6 bases). With 0 bases removed from V and 5 bases from J, the gap between germline ends came to 17 bases. Per germline, CDR1 LGHNA and CDR2 YNFKEQ. CDR3 length: 16 residues. The chain's CDR3 is CASSQDPVDRENEQYF. Here the CDR3 DNA reads TGTGCCAGCAGCCAAGATCCGGTGGACCGGGAGAACGAGCAGTACTTC.

This clonotype occurred many times. This rearrangement joins TRBV20-1 to TRBJ2-5; the D is unclear. Germline assignment: CDR1 DFQATT and CDR2 SNEGSKA (reference sequence). This CDR3 is built from 12 residues. Trimming removed 5 bases at V and 1 base at J, with 8 bases between. CDR3 sequence: CSASVSQETQYF. CDR3 sequence (DNA): TGCAGTGCTTCAGTTTCCCAAGAGACCCAGTACTTC.

This clonotype came up many times. The V call is TRBV7-2, the J call TRBJ2-2; a possible D gene is TRBD1 (6 bases). Trimming took off 6 bases at V and 5 bases at J, with 10 bases between the two ends. The germline CDR1 and CDR2 sequences are SGHTA and FQGNSA. This CDR3 has 13 residues. The CDR3 nucleotides read TGTGCCAGCAGGGCCCAGGGGACCGGGGAGCTGTTTTTT. As protein: CASRAQGTGELFF.

This clonotype was seen repeatedly, ten times or more. The rearrangement joins TRBV7-2 to TRBJ2-3; 9 nucleotides line up with TRBD2. The germline gives CDR1 SGHTA, CDR2 FQGNSA. The ends lost 3 bases at V and 3 bases at J; junction bases unmatched: 7. There are 16 residues in the CDR3. The CDR3 bases are TGTGCCAGCAGCTTCCGCGGGGGGGCCTTGACAGATACGCAGTATTTT. Translated, it gives CASSFRGGALTDTQYF.

The sample holds many counts of this clonotype. The chain uses TRBV7-9 and TRBJ2-5; 8 nucleotides agree with TRBD1. The germline CDR1 and CDR2 sequences are SEHNR and FQNEAQ (reference sequence). The CDR3 contains 14 residues. The V gene end was trimmed by 7 bases and the J gene end by 5 bases; junction bases not matched to a gene: 9. The DNA for the CDR3 is TGTGCCAGCACCCTCGGACAGGGTTGGGAGACCCAGTACTTC. It specifies CASTLGQGWETQYF.

In this sample, this clonotype turned up many times. The chain couples TRBV7-9 to TRBJ2-1; 7 positions match TRBD1. The CDR3 loop spans 16 amino acids. Per germline, CDR1 SEHNR and CDR2 FQNEAQ (reference sequence). Trimming took 4 bases from V and 7 from J; bases not matched to a gene: 13. The CDR3 sequence is CASSSDRATPGNEQFF. CDR3 in DNA: TGTGCCAGCAGCTCAGACAGGGCAACTCCAGGGAATGAGCAGTTCTTC.

The genes are TRBV7-2 and TRBJ1-6; TRBD1 matches 11 bases. Germline CDR1 and CDR2: SGHTA and FQGNSA. There are 16 residues in the CDR3. The V and J ends lost 5 bases and 8 bases, in that order; junction bases with no gene match: 8. CDR3 sequence: CASSVFRGQGDSPLHF. CDR3 sequence (DNA): TGTGCCAGCAGCGTCTTTCGGGGACAGGGGGATTCACCCCTCCACTTT.